This section outlines one TCR beta chain sequence together with its context. This clone was seen only a few times. This clone's antigen is unknown. The input lacks base qualities; no much larger clone sits a single base away. In total, 500 to 700 healthy bone marrow donors made up the cohort. Cohort members were all nominally healthy when sampled, although unrecorded immune exposures were likely present. The donor was CMV seronegative and belonged to the group of 350 or so seronegative cohort members. A peripheral blood sample was collected from each donor, and TCR beta sequencing was performed on peripheral blood mononuclear cells. The Qiagen DNeasy Blood Extraction Kit was used to extract genomic DNA from the blood cell samples. Libraries were made using the immunoSEQ multiplex PCR assay. For the multiplex PCR, a mixture combining 60 forward primers for TCR Vbeta segments and 13 reverse primers for TCR Jbeta segments was used. The CDR3 region of rearranged TCR beta genes was amplified from genomic DNA with a multiplex PCR assay. On the Illumina HiSeq System, the amplified TCR beta libraries were sequenced as 87-base-pair reads. The paper's processing steps were these. A later analysis tallied 80 million to 95 million unique TCR beta chains across the 600 to 700 repertoires, and approximately 9.9 million of those chains were shared by two or more donors. Raw reads were error-corrected and collapsed into unique sequences with a nearest-neighbor algorithm that merged closely related sequences to remove PCR and sequencing errors. Alignment of CDR3 sequences to IMGT reference sequences was used to assign V, D and J gene segments. For a sequence to be retained, at least a six-nucleotide match to both a V gene segment and a J gene segment was required. A rearrangement was called productive if the CDR3 had no stop codons and remained in frame with V and J, and every other rearrangement was called non-productive. CDR3 was defined by IMGT convention, running from the second conserved V-encoded cysteine to the conserved J-encoded phenylalanine. The earlier analysis of fewer than 700 of the donors excluded sequences that lacked an unambiguous match to a single V gene segment. An earlier analysis of about 590 of the donors classified V segments as functional when productive rearrangements were above 56.7% and as segregating when the standard deviation between donors was above 5%. A statistical classification framework was developed to diagnose cytomegalovirus status using the catalog of TCR beta chain sequences. In a later analysis, V and J genes were assigned by comparing TCR nucleotide sequences against IMGT/GENE-DB human TR gene sequences. Using the TCRdist pipeline, a later analysis assigned CDR3 sequences along with most-parsimonious VDJ recombination scenarios. In a later analysis, every TCR beta chain was defined by the combination of its CDR3 amino acid sequence and its V-gene family, and reads without a unique V-gene family were dropped. As a way to deal with suspected cross-contamination and a sequencing artifact, a later analysis dropped approximately 570 nucleotide sequences that were highly shared and had low generation probability. A later analysis calculated a clonal expansion index for each public chain from normalized within-repertoire ranks of inferred template counts. In a later analysis, generation probabilities were computed with a VDJ recombination model fitted to out-of-frame rearrangements, and the resulting probabilities were checked against IGoR. Hypergeometric tests were used in a later analysis to score TCR-TCR, TCR-HLA and TCR-CMV co-occurrence, with a repertoire-size bias correction applied to the TCR pairs. A later analysis estimated false discovery rates by permuting HLA or CMV assignments 20 times. In a later analysis, co-occurring TCRs were grouped with DBSCAN, and TCRdist sequence similarity was added when clustering was performed within HLA-allele-positive subsets. Repertoires with fewer than 30,000 or more than 120,000 public chains were left out of co-occurrence clustering, as were five repertoires with anomalous nucleotide sharing. TCRdb took this table from immuneACCESS and kept in-frame rearrangements with V and J called. Such tables lack part of the clones; where checked against another copy, unresolved V genes explain under half of the gap, and the rest is unexplained. That table supplies the V and J calls and clone size; D and trimming were determined from the DNA. Within this sample are approximately 90,000 clones, with 70% to 80% of them counted one time only. The ten biggest clones cover 3.7% of the sample.

The record originates from a study of cytomegalovirus exposure and HLA in healthy donors (dated by TCRdb to 2016 to 2017). For the study in its entirety: An earlier analysis of about 560 of the donors reported 276 Gb of sequence data and roughly 120 million unique TCR beta sequences obtained from about 170 million T cells. The later analysis used no new phenotypic data to find candidate immune exposures, relying instead on TCR beta sequences and their occurrence across donors. Class I and class II HLA loci were covered by the typing at four-digit resolution. To decide whether each TCR beta V gene segment behaved as functional or pseudogenic, an earlier analysis of 587 of the donors relied on high-throughput TCR beta sequencing. Among roughly 400 genotyped donors of the cohort, an average of approximately 240,000 unique TCR beta nucleotide sequences were sequenced per donor, roughly 20% of them non-productive. The number of typed donors differed by locus: roughly 620-630 for A, B, C, DRB1 and DQB1; about 520 for DQA1; approximately 600 for DPA1; and 450 to 480 for DPB1. All discovery cohort repertoires had been generated using a single sequencing platform. The study aimed to test whether cataloging public T cell receptors could reveal signatures of past pathogen exposure. The study profiled the T cell repertoires of about 720 subjects by immunosequencing and related them to cytomegalovirus serostatus. Donor age, sex, ethnicity and CMV serostatus were compiled together with the repertoire data. An early release covering roughly 580 HLA-typed donors comprised approximately 300 gigabases of sequencing data and around 86 million unique TCR sequences. To predict cytomegalovirus infection status, the study brought together high-throughput TCR immunosequencing, statistical association of individual TCRs with disease status, and machine learning. In addition to the first cohort of 500 to 850 subjects, a separate validation cohort of approximately 110 different subjects was used. Four to six DR-DQ haplotypes were handled as single units for association and clustering, since linkage in the cohort was strong. A later genetic analysis used genome-wide SNP genotypes for about 60% of the roughly 670 donors, treating that subset as a discovery cohort. To study patterns of TCR occurrence, a later analysis re-analyzed previously published TCR beta repertoires from around 670 donors and added high-resolution HLA genotyping. Of the roughly 410 genotyped donors, 70% to 90% were placed in the genetic ancestry cluster associated with self-reported Caucasian donors.

Germline trimming: 1 base from V, 4 bases from J; junction bases outside gene matches: 3. The CDR3 spans 15 residues, from the cysteine through the phenylalanine. Solely the CDR3 DNA is kept, with 45 bases framed from the first base. CDR1 is given as SGHRS and CDR2 as YFSETQ, both from the germline V gene. Findings and caveats that apply to the study as a whole: Most TCR sequences were seen in very few donors, while some public TCRs were found in many individuals. Some IMGT-functional V segments, including TRBV6-2 and TRBV6-3, could not be told apart with the 87-base-pair reads, so those segments were excluded. The presence/absence analyses assumed that sequencing depth was roughly uniform across donors, and that assumption may not be true. According to a later analysis, TCR association rates differed among HLA loci, with DRB1 alleles showing the most associated TCRs and HLA-C alleles showing the fewest. The only immune exposure information available for the cohort was CMV serostatus. Compared with equally common non-associated chains, HLA-associated TCR beta chains in a later analysis were more clonally expanded and had lower generation probabilities. The classifier was reported to diagnose cytomegalovirus status with high specificity and sensitivity in both the original and validation cohorts. In this cohort, only TCR beta chains were sequenced, and detectable features were limited by the absence of alpha or paired-chain data. A later genetic analysis associated a missense DCLRE1C variant with V-gene and J-gene trimming of TCR beta chains, and an independent cohort replicated the association. According to the authors, the approach could potentially be generalized to other disease states and immunological phenotypes. Linkage disequilibrium might explain the correlated functional status among segregating V segments, but an unknown experimental factor could not be excluded. A total of 150 to 200 TCR beta chains were listed by the study as associated with cytomegalovirus. When HLA alleles, especially DR and DQ, strongly co-occurred, TCR associations were difficult to assign to individual alleles. According to a later genetic analysis, donors in an Asian-associated ancestry cluster had fewer N-insertions in productive TCRs than the approximately 690-donor mean. In a later analysis, several top co-occurrence clusters were reported to appear linked to parvovirus B19, influenza, CMV and Epstein-Barr virus. A further reported finding was that TCR beta sequences accurately predicted the HLA-A and HLA-B alleles for most subjects in the first cohort. A cluster of highly shared sequence variants was judged likely to represent a technical artifact of the sequencing pipeline. The earlier analysis of approximately 540 of the donors excluded some 15 rarely observed V segments, including chromosome 9 orphons, because counts were too low. Because some donors lacked HLA typing at each locus, the association tests relied only on the typed subset. Specific HLA alleles were associated with 15,000 to 20,000 TCR beta sequences at a false discovery rate of 0.05 in a later analysis. In vitro tests confirmed that a few of the cytomegalovirus-associated TCR beta chains recognize cytomegalovirus antigens. A later analysis found that most CMV-associated TCR beta chains appeared HLA-restricted, with HLA associations seemingly driven largely by CMV exposure. In an earlier analysis of some 550 of the donors, most TCR beta V segments were observed in productive rearrangements about 87% or about 30% of the time, broadly matching IMGT annotations.

The sequenced sample consisted of PBMCs. The sequence joins TRBV5-1 to TRBJ2-2, and TRBD1 matches 8 of the central bases. This receptor was identified in a man younger than 40 in good health and CMV-seronegative. The CDR3 reads CASSLRQGSTGELFF. The DNA reads as follows: TGCGCCAGCAGCTTGCGACAGGGGAGCACCGGGGAGCTGTTTTTT.